A selection of T cell receptor beta chains follows, all from one sample in a study of blood T cell repertoires in COVID-19. Measured with immunoSEQ multiplex PCR; TCRdb has only the in-frame clones, and not every one. The table includes some 250,000 clones, 65% to 90% detected once. Sequenced input: PBMCs or T cells enriched from blood (not recorded which). The receptors were sampled from a young man who had recovered from COVID-19. Each CDR3 is given with its conserved first and last residue. The D gene is left open where the match is weak. The size field is filled for only some rows; it gives once, few, many or a size class.

TRBV28	.	.	13	TRBJ1-5	TGTGCCAGCAGTTTCGGGAAGAATCAGCCCCAGCATTTT	CASSFGKNQPQHF
TRBV19	few	TRBD1	15	TRBJ1-5	TGTGCCAGTCTTAGGACAGGGAGAAGCAATCAGCCCCAGCATTTT	CASLRTGRSNQPQHF
TRBV2	once	TRBD2	15	TRBJ2-7	TGTGCCAGCAGTGTAGGAGCGGGAGAAATCTACGAGCAGTACTTC	CASSVGAGEIYEQYF
TRBV9	.	.	15	TRBJ1-1	TGTGCCAGCAGCGTAGAAAGTAGAGTAAACACTGAAGCTTTCTTT	CASSVESRVNTEAFF
TRBV5-1	.	TRBD1	14	TRBJ2-3	TGCGCCAGCAGCCCCGAAAGGGGGCGAAAGACGCAGTATTTT	CASSPERGRKTQYF
TRBV12-3/TRBV12-4	.	.	13	TRBJ1-1	TGTGCCAGCAGTTTACGGGTGAACACTGAAGCTTTCTTT	CASSLRVNTEAFF
TRBV15	once	.	14	TRBJ1-2	TGTGCCACCAGCCGAGGGACTGACTACTATGGCTACACCTTC	CATSRGTDYYGYTF
TRBV27	.	.	13	TRBJ2-2	TGTGCCAGCAGCCTTGACAGAGGCGGGGAGCTGTTTTTT	CASSLDRGGELFF
TRBV14	.	TRBD1	13	TRBJ1-1	TGTGCCAGCAGCCAAGGGACAGGGGGCATTGCTTTCTTT	CASSQGTGGIAFF
TRBV6-4	few	TRBD2	16	TRBJ2-3	TGTGCCAGCAGTGACGAGGCGGGGGGGAGCACAGATACGCAGTATTTT	CASSDEAGGSTDTQYF
TRBV28	.	.	15	TRBJ1-2	TGTGCCAGCAGTAGGGGTGGAGGGGCTTTTGGTGGCTACACCTTC	CASSRGGGAFGGYTF
TRBV5-1	.	TRBD1	15	TRBJ1-1	TGCGCCAGTCGTCCCGGGACAGGGGAGAACACTGAAGCTTTCTTT	CASRPGTGENTEAFF
TRBV6-4	.	.	15	TRBJ1-5	TGTGCCAGCAGTGACAGCGGCTCTGGCAATCAGCCCCAGCATTTT	CASSDSGSGNQPQHF
TRBV27	.	TRBD2	15	TRBJ2-7	TGTGCCAGCAGTTACAAGTGGGACTACTCCTACGAGCAGTACTTC	CASSYKWDYSYEQYF
TRBV9	.	TRBD2	14	TRBJ2-7	TGTGCCAGCAGTGGGACTAGCGGATTCTACGAGCAGTACTTC	CASSGTSGFYEQYF
TRBV7-2	.	TRBD1	14	TRBJ2-7	TGTGCCAGCAGCCCGAGACAGGGGAACGACGAGCAGTACTTC	CASSPRQGNDEQYF
TRBV5-1	.	TRBD1	15	TRBJ2-7	TGCGCCAGCAGCTCCCCGGGACAGGTTGGCTACGAGCAGTACTTC	CASSSPGQVGYEQYF
TRBV6-2/TRBV6-3	.	.	15	TRBJ1-2	TGTGCCAGCAGTTACTCGCTGGCAGGCGCCTATGGCTACACCTTC	CASSYSLAGAYGYTF
TRBV10-3	.	.	13	TRBJ2-2	TGTGCCATACAGGGCGCGAACACCGGGGAGCTGTTTTTT	CAIQGANTGELFF
TRBV2	.	TRBD1	15	TRBJ1-4	TGTGCCAGCAGTGGGCAGGGGGCAACTAATGAAAAACTGTTTTTT	CASSGQGATNEKLFF
TRBV7-2	.	TRBD1	13	TRBJ1-2	TGTGCCAGCACCAGACAGGGGTTCTATGGCTACACCTTC	CASTRQGFYGYTF
TRBV6-2/TRBV6-3	.	TRBD2	15	TRBJ2-7	TGTGCCAGCAGTTACTTAGCGGGAGTAAACTACGAGCAGTACTTC	CASSYLAGVNYEQYF
TRBV14	.	.	13	TRBJ2-1	TGTGCCAGCAGCCAACCCTTGGGAGATGAGCAGTTCTTC	CASSQPLGDEQFF
TRBV2	.	TRBD2	15	TRBJ2-3	TGTGCCAGCAGCGCCTCGGGCGGGAGGGCAGATACGCAGTATTTT	CASSASGGRADTQYF
TRBV5-5	.	.	13	TRBJ2-3	TGTGCCAGCAGCTTGTCTAGCGAAGATACGCAGTATTTT	CASSLSSEDTQYF
TRBV12-3/TRBV12-4	.	.	12	TRBJ1-5	TGTGCCAGCAGCAGGGAGGGCCAGCCCCAGCATTTT	CASSREGQPQHF
TRBV4-1	.	TRBD1	15	TRBJ1-3	TGCGCCAGCAGCCTCGACAGGGGGGTTGGAAACACCATATATTTT	CASSLDRGVGNTIYF
TRBV28	.	.	14	TRBJ1-2	TGTGCCAGCAGTTTGCGGCAGCCACACTATGGCTACACCTTC	CASSLRQPHYGYTF
TRBV6-6	.	.	14	TRBJ2-7	TGTGCCAGCAGTATGGCCCTACGACGGAATAGGGGGTACTTC	CASSMALRRNRGYF
TRBV30	few	.	13	TRBJ2-1	TGTGCCTGGAGTGTACAGGGGGGGGATGAGCAGTTCTTC	CAWSVQGGDEQFF
TRBV5-1	.	TRBD2	15	TRBJ2-1	TGCGCCAGCAGCGGTGGACTAGCGGGGTACAATGAGCAGTTCTTC	CASSGGLAGYNEQFF
TRBV6-4	.	.	13	TRBJ1-1	TGTGCCAGCAGTGAAACAGTGAACACTGAAGCTTTCTTT	CASSETVNTEAFF
TRBV30	.	TRBD1	17	TRBJ1-3	TGTGCCTGGACTAGCAGAAGGGTGACAGGGCCTGGAAACACCATATATTTT	CAWTSRRVTGPGNTIYF
TRBV15	.	TRBD2	17	TRBJ2-7	TGTGCCACCAGCAGAGATAATGAGCGGGGGGCATCCTACGAGCAGTACTTC	CATSRDNERGASYEQYF
TRBV5-4	few	.	15	TRBJ1-2	TGTGCCAGCAGCGCCCGGGACATTCATAGCTATGGCTACACCTTC	CASSARDIHSYGYTF
TRBV30	.	TRBD1	14	TRBJ2-7	TGTGCCTGGAGTGCGCGACAGGGGGCATACGAGCAGTACTTC	CAWSARQGAYEQYF